What follows are 27 T cell receptor beta chains derived from one specimen sequenced in a study of T cell repertoires in cytomegalovirus infection. Via MiXCR, TCRdb re-called the reads, giving one row per CDR3 protein. The data contain roughly 350,000 distinct CDR3 sequences, roughly 36% of them singletons. No antigen has been identified for these receptors. The input for sequencing was cultured PBMCs, taken from culture after CMV antigen stimulation. The source of these receptors is a human donor in good health (CMV status not recorded). Some clones in this sample may be carry-over from other donors' samples.

This clonotype was seen only a few times. The V gene is TRBV6-6, the J gene TRBJ1-2; D perhaps matches TRBD1 (5 bases). The CDR3 covers 16 residues. CDR1 and CDR2 (germline): MNHNY, SVGAGI (reference sequence). The V gene lost 2 bases and the J gene lost 3 bases, with 16 bases spanning the gap. CDR3 nucleotides: TGTGCCAGCAGTTACCTGGGGGTAGGAGGGGACTATGGCTACACCTTC. Encoded protein: CASSYLGVGGDYGYTF.

This clonotype was observed a handful of times. The chain joins TRBV7-9 to TRBJ2-7; 8 nucleotides line up with TRBD2. The CDR3 is 14 amino acids. V was clipped by 3 bases and J by 0 bases; unmatched bases: 1. CDR1 and CDR2 from the germline V gene are SEHNR and FQNEAQ (reference sequence). The chain's CDR3 is CASSFTSGSYEQYV. The CDR3 coding sequence is TGTGCCAGCAGCTTCACTAGCGGCTCCTACGAGCAGTACGTC.

This clonotype was counted between two and nine times. This chain joins TRBV10-3 and TRBJ1-4; 7 positions match TRBD1. Germline lookup yields CDR1 ENHRY and CDR2 SYGVKD. This CDR3 has 14 residues. The J segment lost 6 bases and the V segment lost 6 bases, leaving 7 bases of the junction unmatched. The CDR3 reads CAISSGGSDEKLFF. The DNA for the CDR3 is TGTGCCATCAGCTCAGGGGGGAGTGATGAAAAACTGTTTTTT.

Ten or more counts support this clonotype. This sequence joins TRBV7-6 and TRBJ2-7, with 12 nucleotides matching TRBD2. This CDR3 comprises 16 residues. Trimming took 4 bases from V and 9 from J; bases not matched to a gene: 13. Looked up from germline, CDR1 is SGHVS and CDR2 is FNYEAQ. For the CDR3, the DNA is TGTGCCAGCAGCTCCGGACTAGCGGGAACCGATCCCCGGCAGTACTTC. Encoded protein: CASSSGLAGTDPRQYF.

This sequence joins TRBV20-1 and TRBJ2-1; tentatively, D is TRBD2 (6 bases). The CDR3 length is 16 residues. Between the trimmed V and J ends, which lost 0 bases and 7 bases, there was a span of 19 bases. CDR1 DFQATT and CDR2 SNEGSKA come from the germline V gene (reference sequence). The CDR3 protein is CSARDYSRDWSNEQFF. The DNA for the CDR3 is TGCAGTGCTAGAGACTACTCTAGGGACTGGAGTAATGAGCAGTTCTTC.

This clonotype was observed once. The V and J genes are TRBV10-3 and TRBJ1-1; the D is unclear. CDR1 and CDR2 (germline): ENHRY, SYGVKD. The CDR3 runs to 11 residues. V was clipped by 10 bases and J by 1 base, with 7 bases between them. The CDR3 protein is CATIQNTEAFF. As DNA, the CDR3 is TGTGCCACTATACAGAACACTGAAGCTTTCTTT.

This clonotype was recorded a few times. The V and J genes are TRBV12-3 or TRBV12-4 and TRBJ2-3; 9 bases agree with TRBD1. The CDR3 consists of 15 residues. Trimming cost V 0 bases and J 7 bases; bases outside gene matches: 5. This chain's CDR3 is CASSLAGDRANTQYF. The CDR3 DNA sequence: TGTGCCAGCAGTTTAGCGGGGGACAGGGCCAATACGCAGTATTTT.

The chain is built from TRBV5-8 and TRBJ2-1, with no clear D. This CDR3 spans 15 amino acids. The V and J ends lost 5 bases and 5 bases respectively, with 17 bases between them. Germline V gene lookup returns CDR1 SGHTS and CDR2 YDEGEE. Here the CDR3 reads CASSSWGNLHNEQFF. The CDR3 nucleotides are TGTGCCAGCAGTTCTTGGGGAAATCTGCACAATGAGCAGTTCTTC.

Ten or more counts support this clonotype. This chain joins TRBV7-8 and TRBJ1-1; TRBD1 matches at 9 bases. The CDR3 consists of 14 residues. CDR1 is SGHVS and CDR2 is FQNEAQ in the germline V gene. V was pared by 4 bases and J by 4 bases, with 4 bases of the junction left unmatched. The CDR3 nucleotides are TGTGCCAGCAGCTCGGACAGGGGAGGCACTGAAGCTTTCTTT. Amino acids: CASSSDRGGTEAFF.

The chain uses TRBV6-5 and TRBJ2-7; D is perhaps TRBD1 (5 bases). This CDR3 region has 14 residues. V gave up 2 bases and J gave up 3 bases, with 11 bases separating them. Germline assignment: CDR1 MNHEY and CDR2 SVGAGI. The CDR3 DNA reads as TGTGCCAGCAGTTACGACGGACACCTCTACGAGCAGTACGTC. It translates to CASSYDGHLYEQYV.

The table lists this clonotype with many counts. The chain joins TRBV7-8 to TRBJ2-3; no definite D call. Deletions cut 0 bases from V and 5 bases from J, with 6 bases between. The CDR3 is 13 residues long. Per the germline V gene, CDR1 is SGHVS and CDR2 is FQNEAQ. In nucleotides, the CDR3 is TGTGCCAGCAGCTTAGCCCGCCAAGATACGCAGTATTTT. Translated: CASSLARQDTQYF.

A few counts support this clonotype. CDR3 sequence (DNA): TGTGCCAGCAGCTTAGTGTCGGGGCTAGCGGGGAGTGGGGAGTACTTC. This sequence encodes CASSLVSGLAGSGEYF. V gene TRBV7-2 combines with J gene TRBJ2-7; 9 nucleotides agree with TRBD2. This CDR3 region has 16 residues. J gave up 11 bases and V 1 base, and 15 bases lay outside the gene matches. Germline CDR1 reads SGHTA; CDR2 reads FQGNSA.

The genes are TRBV7-9 and TRBJ2-1; 11 nucleotides align to TRBD2. V lost 1 base to trimming and J lost 7 bases; unmatched junction nucleotides: 9. Germline assignment: CDR1 SEHNR and CDR2 FQNEAQ (reference sequence). The CDR3 is 17 residues long. CDR3 residues: CASSLVPIAGGPNEQFF. The CDR3 DNA reads TGTGCCAGCAGCTTAGTCCCAATAGCGGGAGGGCCGAATGAGCAGTTCTTC.

The rearrangement links TRBV6-2 or TRBV6-3 to TRBJ2-7, with 11 bases matching TRBD1. J gave up 0 bases and V 6 bases, and 4 bases lay outside the gene matches. Germline CDR1 reads MNHEY; CDR2 reads SVGEGT. This CDR3 comprises 15 residues. This CDR3 is CASRAGTGGSYEQYF. The DNA for the CDR3 is TGTGCCAGCAGGGCCGGGACAGGGGGCTCCTACGAGCAGTACTTC.

The V and J genes are TRBV2 and TRBJ2-1; 11 nucleotides match TRBD1. Germline CDR1 SNHLY, CDR2 FYNNEI. This CDR3 spans 15 amino acids. V lost 4 bases and J lost 5; bases outside the gene matches: 4. The chain's CDR3 is CASSVRDRGNNEQFF. The CDR3 DNA sequence: TGTGCCAGCAGTGTCCGGGACAGGGGGAACAATGAGCAGTTCTTC.

In this sample, this clonotype turned up a few times. This chain joins TRBV25-1 and TRBJ2-3; tentatively, D is TRBD1 (6 bases). CDR1 is MGHDK and CDR2 is SYGVNS in the germline V gene. The CDR3 totals 15 residues. V lost 5 bases and J 1 base, leaving 13 bases between the germline ends. This CDR3 is CASSYGTGRTDTQYF. The CDR3, as DNA: TGTGCCAGCAGTTACGGTACAGGGCGCACAGATACGCAGTATTTT.

J is TRBJ1-1 and V is TRBV11-2; D remains ambiguous. The CDR3 totals 17 residues. Trimming removed 5 bases from V and 2 bases from J, with 21 bases in between. Looked up from germline, CDR1 is SGHAT and CDR2 is FQNNGV. CDR3 bases: TGTGCCAGCAGCCGCCTGTTTATGAAAGGGCCCAACACTGAAGCTTTCTTT. Amino acids: CASSRLFMKGPNTEAFF. Full variable domain (rest looked up from reference TRBV11-2 and TRBJ1-1): EAGVAQSPRYKIIEKRQSVAFWCNPISGHATLYWYQQILGQGPKLLIQFQNNGVVDDSQLPKDRFSAERLKGVDSTLKIQPAKLEDSAVYLCASSRLFMKGPNTEAFFGQGTRLTVV.

V gene TRBV20-1 combines with J gene TRBJ2-1; 9 positions match TRBD2. Trimming removed 3 bases from V and 3 bases from J; junction bases left unmatched: 3. The CDR3 loop spans 14 amino acids. In germline, CDR1 is DFQATT, CDR2 SNEGSKA (reference sequence). The CDR3 reads CSARGTSYYNEQFF. CDR3 DNA: TGCAGTGCTAGGGGGACTAGCTACTACAATGAGCAGTTCTTC.

The rearrangement joins TRBV9 to TRBJ1-3; possible D gene TRBD1, 6 bases. The CDR3 is 17 residues long. Germline CDR1 and CDR2: SGDLS and YYNGEE. Trimming took 0 bases from V and 0 from J, leaving 13 bases between them. The CDR3 region is CASSVDWGPYSGNTIYF. Written as DNA, the CDR3 is TGTGCCAGCAGCGTAGACTGGGGGCCCTACTCTGGAAACACCATATATTTT.

J is TRBJ2-1 and V is TRBV24-1; the match to TRBD2 covers 7 bases. J lost 3 bases, V lost 5 bases, and 3 bases had no gene match. This CDR3 spans 14 amino acids. Per germline, CDR1 KGHDR and CDR2 SFDVKD. The CDR3 loop is CATSVGGGYNEQFF. DNA for the CDR3: TGTGCCACCAGTGTGGGGGGGGGCTACAATGAGCAGTTCTTC.

This clonotype was recorded once. The rearrangement joins TRBV20-1 to TRBJ2-7, with no clear D. CDR1 and CDR2 (germline): DFQATT, SNEGSKA (reference sequence). The CDR3 has 13 residues. Trimming left V 1 base short and J 6 bases short, with 13 bases between. This chain's CDR3 is CSARGTTIGEQYF. The DNA of the CDR3 is TGCAGTGCTAGAGGTACCACGATAGGCGAGCAGTACTTC.

This clonotype was seen a handful of times. The chain uses TRBV12-3 or TRBV12-4 and TRBJ2-1; 8 positions match TRBD2. The trim removed 6 bases at V and 7 bases at J, leaving 8 bases unmatched. The CDR3 covers 14 residues. The CDR3 region has the DNA TGTGCCAGCAGACTCGCCGGGACTAGGAATGAGCAGTTCTTC. Translated: CASRLAGTRNEQFF.

This chain joins TRBV7-2 and TRBJ2-2, with D perhaps TRBD2 (6 bases). The V and J ends lost 1 base and 13 bases respectively, with 10 bases between them. There are 12 residues in the CDR3. Germline assignment: CDR1 SGHTA and CDR2 FQGNSA. The CDR3 region has the DNA TGTGCCAGCAGCTTAGTAGGAGGGTTGCTGTTTTTT. It is translated as CASSLVGGLLFF.

This clonotype has more than one count but fewer than ten. V is TRBV7-9 and J is TRBJ2-1; TRBD2 matches 7 bases. Germline loops: CDR1 SEHNR, CDR2 FQNEAQ (reference sequence). J was trimmed by 8 bases and V by 5 bases; bases with no gene match: 15. The CDR3 covers 16 residues. CDR3 loop: CASSPPIGTIGDEQFF. In DNA, the CDR3 is TGTGCCAGCAGCCCACCGATAGGGACTATCGGCGATGAGCAGTTCTTC.

This clonotype was recorded many times. This chain joins TRBV7-2 and TRBJ2-1; TRBD2 matches 8 bases. CDR1 SGHTA and CDR2 FQGNSA come from the germline V gene. This CDR3 spans 16 amino acids. V shed 6 bases, J shed 8 bases, and the junction held 15 bases outside the gene matches. CDR3 in DNA: TGTGCCAGCAGACGTAGGAGCGGGAGAGCGGTTGATGAGCAGTTCTTC. Translating it yields CASRRRSGRAVDEQFF.

This chain uses TRBV27 with TRBJ2-3; 9 nucleotides match TRBD1. This CDR3 comprises 14 residues. Germline CDR1 is MNHEY and CDR2 is SMNVEV (reference sequence). V trimming: 4 bases; J trimming: 4 bases; junction bases outside the gene matches: 3. The CDR3 nucleotides are TGTGCCAGCAGTTCGGGACAGGGCTCAGATACGCAGTATTTT. Its protein product is CASSSGQGSDTQYF.

The CDR3 coding sequence is TGTGCCAGCAGTTACTCACGGGACTCCAATGAGCAGTTCTTC. Amino acid sequence: CASSYSRDSNEQFF. The V gene is TRBV6-5, the J gene TRBJ2-1, with a weak D call TRBD2 (6 bases). V lost 0 bases and J 6 bases, leaving 9 bases between the germline ends. CDR3 length: 14 amino acids. Germline V gene sequence: CDR1 MNHEY, CDR2 SVGAGI.